Sequencing of this T cell receptor beta chain was carried out in a study of low-dose radiotherapy and immunotherapy resistance in tumors. Study summary: It was 1 Gy per fraction every two weeks that Cohort 2 received, adding up to 13 Gy over 26 weeks.

Alpha- and beta-chain coverage of first-strand cDNA came from TRAV- and TRBV-specific primers. TCRs were amplified for about 18 PCR cycles with a constant-region primer and V-primer adapter. TCRdb re-derived calls from the reads in MiXCR, one entry per CDR3 protein. The table has around 90,000 distinct CDR3 sequences, about 20% seen once. Time point specified: before trial treatment. The table lists this clonotype with many counts. The receptor's source is a male donor with prostate cancer. The sample in question was PBMCs, obtained before treatment.

The CDR3 DNA reads TGTGCCAGCAGCCAAGGGTCTACGATGTCGGCTTACGAGCAGTACTTC. Translated: CASSQGSTMSAYEQYF. J is TRBJ2-7 and V is TRBV3-1; D uncertain. V gave up 1 base and J gave up 4 bases, with 17 bases separating them. This CDR3 has 16 residues. Germline V gene sequence: CDR1 LGHDT, CDR2 YNNKEL (reference sequence).